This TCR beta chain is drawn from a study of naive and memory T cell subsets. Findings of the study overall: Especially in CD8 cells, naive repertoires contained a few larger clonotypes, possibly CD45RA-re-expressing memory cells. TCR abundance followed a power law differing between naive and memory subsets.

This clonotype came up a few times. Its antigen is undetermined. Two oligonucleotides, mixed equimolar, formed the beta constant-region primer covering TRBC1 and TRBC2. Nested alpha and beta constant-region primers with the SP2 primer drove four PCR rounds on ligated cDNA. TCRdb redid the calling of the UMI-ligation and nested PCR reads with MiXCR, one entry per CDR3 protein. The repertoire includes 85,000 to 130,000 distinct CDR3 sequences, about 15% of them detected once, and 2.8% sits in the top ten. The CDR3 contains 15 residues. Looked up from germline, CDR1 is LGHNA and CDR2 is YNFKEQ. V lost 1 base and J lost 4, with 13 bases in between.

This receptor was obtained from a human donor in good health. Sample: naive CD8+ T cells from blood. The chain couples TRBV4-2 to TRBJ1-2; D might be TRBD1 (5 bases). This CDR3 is CASSQAGKVRYGYTF. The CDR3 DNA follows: TGTGCCAGCAGCCAAGCAGGGAAAGTGCGCTATGGCTACACCTTC.